This T cell receptor (beta chain) comes out of a study of beta chain features in type 1 diabetes. Regarding the study as a whole: Any role of HLA type in TCRB rearrangement remained unresolved here.

Investigators reverse transcribed all isolated RNA, so they sequenced expressed TCRB transcripts. Clones were read by immunoSEQ multiplex PCR, and TCRdb kept only the in-frame ones, dropping some. The profile shows about 620,000 clones, around 15% of them singletons. This clone showed up just a few times. Its antigen remains unknown. The CDR3 runs to 13 residues. The germline V gene has CDR1 KGHSH and CDR2 LQKENI. Trimming pared 4 bases from V and 3 bases from J, leaving 9 bases between. Sort purity for all populations was recorded as exceeding 98%. The sequence derives from a man younger than 30 in good health. The specimen sequenced was naive CD4+ T cells from blood. The rearrangement links TRBV18 to TRBJ2-5; D is possibly TRBD1 or TRBD2 (5 bases each). CDR3 sequence: CASSQGRKETQYF. CDR3 coding DNA: TGTGCCAGCTCACAGGGACGTAAAGAGACCCAGTACTTC.